Following are 18 T cell receptor beta chains from one sample sequenced in a study of T cell responses to AZD1222 COVID-19 vaccine. Profiled with immunoSEQ multiplex PCR; TCRdb holds only in-frame clones, not every one. The sample has 120,000 or so clones, around 89% seen once; the top ten hold 11%. The material sequenced was peripheral blood, taken on day 0 of MenACWY control vaccination. All receptors derive from an adult in good health.

This clone was detected only a few times. This chain joins TRBV21-1 and TRBJ1-3. TRBV21-1 is labeled a pseudogene. The CDR3 extends over 14 amino acids. The DNA for the CDR3 is TGTGCCAGCAGCAATAAGGACTCTGGAAACACCATATATTTT. This translates into CASSNKDSGNTIYF.

The J gene is TRBJ1-2, the V gene TRBV7-8, with D unclear. The CDR3 sequence is 12 residues long. Trimming cost V 3 bases and J 4 bases, with 6 bases left between them. The V gene's germline CDR1 is SGHVS and CDR2 FQNEAQ. The CDR3, as DNA: TGTGCCAGCAGCTTGGAAACCTATGGCTACACCTTC. This sequence encodes CASSLETYGYTF.

The chain recombines TRBV7-8 with TRBJ2-7; D uncertain. Germline assignment: CDR1 SGHVS and CDR2 FQNEAQ. V lost 5 bases and J lost 3, with 14 bases in between. The CDR3 is 14 residues long. In DNA form, the CDR3 reads TGTGCCAGCAGCAACTCGCGCCACAACTACGAGCAGTACTTC. Its protein is CASSNSRHNYEQYF.

This chain connects TRBV6-2 or TRBV6-3 to TRBJ2-3; 10 nucleotides match TRBD1. Trimming cost V 5 bases and J 4 bases; bases outside gene matches: 6. Germline CDR1 is MNHEY and CDR2 is SVGEGT. The CDR3 runs to 15 residues. CDR3 sequence: CASSTRQGAADTQYF. For the CDR3, the DNA is TGTGCCAGCAGTACGAGACAGGGGGCTGCAGATACGCAGTATTTT.

The rearrangement links TRBV7-2 to TRBJ2-7; D is unresolved. This CDR3 is built from 15 residues. Per the germline V gene, CDR1 is SGHTA and CDR2 is FQGNSA. V dropped 5 bases and J dropped 2 bases, with 16 bases sitting between them. CDR3 in DNA: TGTGCCAGCAGCCACAAAAGGCCGGCAACCTACGAGCAGTACTTC. It translates to CASSHKRPATYEQYF. Full variable domain (remainder filled in from reference TRBV7-2 and TRBJ2-7): GAGVSQSPSNKVTEKGKDVELRCDPISGHTALYWYRQSLGQGLEFLIYFQGNSAPDKSGLPSDRFSAERTGGSVSTLTIQRTQQEDSAVYLCASSHKRPATYEQYFGPGTRLTVT.

This chain links TRBV4-1 with TRBJ2-2; D gene ambiguous. The V end lost 4 bases, the J end lost 1 base, and 13 bases lay between the germline ends. The CDR3 is 16 residues long. The V gene's germline CDR1 is MGHRA and CDR2 YSYEKL. CDR3 residues: CASSPAPGLNTGELFF. CDR3 bases: TGCGCCAGCAGCCCCGCCCCGGGTCTGAACACCGGGGAGCTGTTTTTT.

The chain has TRBV7-5 and TRBJ1-5; the DNA was not used to check the table's D call, TRBD1. TRBV7-5 is a pseudogene. CDR3 length: 16 residues. The CDR3 loop reads CARSLEVGGRNQPQHF. The DNA of the CDR3 is TGTGCCAGAAGCTTAGAGGTTGGGGGCAGGAATCAGCCCCAGCATTTT.

This clone turned up a few times. V usage is TRBV27 and J usage is TRBJ1-1, with a tentative D call TRBD1 (5 bases). Germline CDR1 is MNHEY and CDR2 is SMNVEV (reference sequence). With 7 bases removed from V and 0 bases from J, the gap between germline ends came to 15 bases. CDR3 length equals 15 residues. CDR3 region: CASTHSTGLNTEAFF. The CDR3 nucleotides are TGTGCCAGCACCCATAGTACAGGTCTGAACACTGAAGCTTTCTTT.

V and J are TRBV12-3 or TRBV12-4 and TRBJ2-5; no firm D call. The CDR3 is 11 residues long. Deletions cut 6 bases from V and 5 bases from J, with 7 bases between. The CDR3 loop reads CASSLEETQYF. In DNA form, the CDR3 reads TGTGCCAGCAGCCTGGAGGAGACCCAGTACTTC.

V gene TRBV14 combines with J gene TRBJ2-7; possible D gene TRBD1, 5 bases. Germline V gene sequence: CDR1 SGHDN, CDR2 FVKESK. The V and J ends lost 0 bases and 9 bases respectively, with 12 bases between them. The CDR3 has 13 amino acids. The CDR3 is CASSQDLTGTQYF. The CDR3 DNA is TGTGCCAGCAGCCAAGATCTTACAGGAACGCAGTACTTC. The full variable domain, its missing parts supplied by reference TRBV14 and TRBJ2-7, is EAGVTQFPSHSVIEKGQTVTLRCDPISGHDNLYWYRRVMGKEIKFLLHFVKESKQDESGMPNNRFLAERTGGTYSTLKVQPAELEDSGVYFCASSQDLTGTQYFGPGTRLTVT.

V and J are TRBV5-5 and TRBJ1-6; TRBD1 aligns across 8 bases. Germline V gene sequence: CDR1 SGHKS, CDR2 YYEKEE (reference sequence). Losses at the gene ends were 0 bases for V and 9 bases for J; bases not matched to a gene: 14. CDR3 size: 18 residues. CDR3 residues: CASSLVMVPGGLGSPLHF. The CDR3 nucleotides are TGTGCCAGCAGCTTGGTGATGGTCCCAGGGGGCCTCGGTTCACCCCTCCACTTT.

The V gene is TRBV24-1, the J gene TRBJ1-5, with 8 positions matching TRBD1. Germline loops: CDR1 KGHDR, CDR2 SFDVKD. V lost 3 bases and J lost 2; bases outside the gene matches: 2. This CDR3 comprises 15 residues. CDR3 sequence: CATSDPGQGNQPQHF. The CDR3 region has the DNA TGTGCCACCAGTGATCCGGGACAGGGCAATCAGCCCCAGCATTTT.

The V call is TRBV20-1, the J call TRBJ1-2; D ambiguous. CDR3 length equals 14 residues. With 3 bases removed from V and 0 bases from J, the gap between germline ends came to 11 bases. Germline CDR1 and CDR2: DFQATT and SNEGSKA (reference sequence). DNA of the CDR3: TGCAGTGCTAGTGTCAGCGAAGCTAACTATGGCTACACCTTC. Its translation is CSASVSEANYGYTF.

This rearrangement joins TRBV11-1 to TRBJ2-5, with 8 bases identical to TRBD1. This CDR3 spans 15 amino acids. Trimming took 1 base from V and 6 from J; bases not matched to a gene: 7. Looked up from germline, CDR1 is SGHAT and CDR2 is FQDESV (reference sequence). CDR3 residues: CASSLESGGGKTQYF. CDR3 nucleotides: TGTGCCAGCAGCTTAGAGTCAGGGGGCGGGAAGACCCAGTACTTC.

V and J are TRBV3-1 (or the pseudogene TRBV3-2) and TRBJ2-3; D unclear. Trimming left V 1 base short and J 2 bases short, with 4 bases between. In germline, CDR1 is LGHDT, CDR2 YNNKEL (reference sequence). The CDR3 consists of 13 residues. Written as DNA, the CDR3 is TGTGCCAGCAGCCAAGTCAACACAGATACGCAGTATTTT. This gives the protein CASSQVNTDTQYF.

The chain couples TRBV7-8 to TRBJ1-1; 7 positions match TRBD1. The CDR3 has 13 amino acids. Trimming removed 4 bases from V and 8 bases from J; junction bases left unmatched: 7. The germline CDR1 and CDR2 sequences are SGHVS and FQNEAQ. DNA of the CDR3: TGTGCCAGCAGCTGGAGGGGACAGCCAGAAGCTTTCTTT. Its protein product is CASSWRGQPEAFF. Full variable domain (remainder filled in from reference TRBV7-8 and TRBJ1-1): GAGVSQSPRYKVAKRGQDVALRCDPISGHVSLFWYQQALGQGPEFLTYFQNEAQLDKSGLPSDRFFAERPEGSVSTLKIQRTQQEDSAVYLCASSWRGQPEAFFGQGTRLTVV.

The chain employs TRBV7-9 and TRBJ2-3, with 9 bases that match TRBD1. Germline CDR1 and CDR2: SEHNR and FQNEAQ (reference sequence). With V trimmed by 5 bases and J by 2 bases, 5 bases remained unmatched. This CDR3 has 15 residues. CDR3 protein: CASSAGQGTTDTQYF. The CDR3 DNA is TGTGCCAGCAGCGCAGGACAGGGGACCACAGATACGCAGTATTTT.

The V call is TRBV19, the J call TRBJ1-5; tentative D call: TRBD1 (6 bases). CDR1 and CDR2 from the germline V gene are LNHDA and SQIVND (reference sequence). The CDR3 sequence is 12 residues long. V shed 6 bases and J shed 6 bases, with 9 bases lying between them. Here the CDR3 reads CASRQQGQPQHF. CDR3 nucleotides: TGTGCCAGTAGACAACAGGGTCAGCCCCAGCATTTT.